A selection of T cell receptor beta chains follows, all from one sample in a study of regulatory T cells in long-lasting Graves disease. TCRdb used MiXCR to reprocess the multiplex PCR reads, holding one entry per CDR3 protein. The data contain about 540,000 distinct CDR3 sequences, about 14% of them singletons. These data were also filed under a second study, of T cells in Graves' hyperthyroidism and ophthalmopathy.

The source was peripheral blood mononuclear cells (PBMCs), collected at new diagnosis, from a patient treated with antithyroid drugs. The receptor set was obtained from a man aged 25 to 40 with Graves disease. The CDR3 runs from the conserved cysteine through the conserved F or W. A D gene is named only where the DNA matches it firmly. Only some rows state a clone size, as once, few, many or a class for expanded clones.

.,many,TRBV11-1,TRBJ2-7,TGTGCCAGCAGCGGCAGGGACGGATCCTACGAGCAGTACTTC,CASSGRDGSYEQYF
TRBD1,many,TRBV5-6,TRBJ2-7,TGTGCCAGCAGCTCGACGGGACAGGGAACCTACGAGCAGTACTTC,CASSSTGQGTYEQYF
.,many,TRBV28,TRBJ2-3,TGTGCCAGCAGGCGCGGCCACGCCCGGGATACGCAGTATTTT,CASRRGHARDTQYF
TRBD2,.,TRBV2,TRBJ2-2,TGCGCCAGCAGGTCGACTAGCGGGACGAACACCGGGGAGCTGCTTTTT,CASRSTSGTNTGELLF
.,.,TRBV7-8,TRBJ1-5,TGTGCCAGCAGCTTAAGGGGGGGGATAAGCAATCAGCCCCAGCATTTT,CASSLRGGISNQPQHF
.,many,TRBV6-1,TRBJ1-5,TGTGCCAGCAGTGGGACCCGGTGGTACCAGCCCCAGCATTTT,CASSGTRWYQPQHF
.,few,TRBV30,TRBJ2-1,TGTGCCTGGAGCGCAAACCCCCAGGTTGAGCAGTTCTTC,CAWSANPQVEQFF
TRBD2,.,TRBV13,TRBJ2-5,TGTGCCAGCAGCTTAGGACTAGCGGGAGGCTGGGAGACCCAGTACTTC,CASSLGLAGGWETQYF
.,many,TRBV6-2/TRBV6-3,TRBJ2-5,TGTGCCAGCAGCCCCTTGCTGAGACCGGAGACCCAGTACTTC,CASSPLLRPETQYF
.,once,TRBV11-2,TRBJ2-7,TGTGCCAGCAGCCAGGGACGCCCCGCCGTCTACGAGCAGTACTTC,CASSQGRPAVYEQYF
.,many,TRBV20-1,TRBJ2-7,TGCAGTGCCAGAGGCGGGGAGCTGGAATTTTTC,CSARGGELEFF
TRBD2,many,TRBV9,TRBJ2-1,TGTGCCAGCAGCGTGTCCGGGACTAGCGGGAGGGAAGGTGAGCAGTTCTTC,CASSVSGTSGREGEQFF
.,few,TRBV5-1,TRBJ2-5,TGCGCCAGCAGCTTGGCCGCGGCCACCGAGACCCAGTACTTC,CASSLAAATETQYF
.,many,TRBV12-3/TRBV12-4,TRBJ1-2,TGTGCCAGCAGTTTCCGGGCGCGGGATGATGGCTACACCTTC,CASSFRARDDGYTF
.,.,TRBV30,TRBJ2-1,TGTGCCTGGAGTGAGGGGGAGGTCCATGAGCAGTTCTTC,CAWSEGEVHEQFF
TRBD2,many,TRBV19,TRBJ2-2,TGTGCCAGTAGTATATGGGCTAGCGGGAGCGAGATATACACCGGGGAGCTGTTTTTT,CASSIWASGSEIYTGELFF
.,many,TRBV27,TRBJ1-1,TGTGCCAGCAGTCCTGCCTGGCGGGACATAACTGAAGCTTTCTTT,CASSPAWRDITEAFF
.,few,TRBV19,TRBJ2-6,TGTGCCAGTAGTGCGGAGATGAGCTCTGGGGCCAACGTCCTGACTTTC,CASSAEMSSGANVLTF
.,many,TRBV6-1,TRBJ2-7,TGTGCCAGCAGTGAATTGGGCGGAAGCTCCTACGAGCAGTACTTC,CASSELGGSSYEQYF
.,many,TRBV9,TRBJ2-1,TGTGCCAGCAGCGGTTTGGGGGGAAACAACAATGAGCAGTTCTTC,CASSGLGGNNNEQFF
.,many,TRBV6-1,TRBJ1-2,TGTGCCAGCAGACAAGCGCGGGATGGCTACACCTTC,CASRQARDGYTF
.,few,TRBV6-1,TRBJ1-1,TGTGCCAGCAGTCCCTCGGACGGGAACACTGAAGCTTTCTTT,CASSPSDGNTEAFF
.,many,TRBV13,TRBJ1-5,TGTGCCAGCGGAGTGGGCAATCAGCCCCAGCATTTT,CASGVGNQPQHF
.,.,TRBV20-1,TRBJ1-3,TGCAGTGCTCTGACAGGCCTCTCTGGAAACACCATATATTTT,CSALTGLSGNTIYF
.,.,TRBV3-1,TRBJ2-7,TGTGCCAGCAGCCAAGACCCAGGCCCCTACGAGCAGTACTTC,CASSQDPGPYEQYF
TRBD1,once,TRBV18,TRBJ2-7,TGTGCCAGCTCACGGACAGGGTCCTACGAGCAGTACTTC,CASSRTGSYEQYF
TRBD2,few,TRBV7-2,TRBJ2-2,TGTGCCAGCAGCTTATATTTAGCGGGAGGGGCCGGGGAGCTGTTTTTT,CASSLYLAGGAGELFF
TRBD2,.,TRBV20-1,TRBJ2-7,TGCAGTGCGAGGACTAGCGGGAGGTCCTACGAGCAGTACTTC,CSARTSGRSYEQYF
TRBD2,many,TRBV20-1,TRBJ2-1,TGCAGTGCTCGAAAGGGAGCGGGGTCATCCCCCTACAATGAGCAGTTCTTC,CSARKGAGSSPYNEQFF
.,many,TRBV27,TRBJ2-7,TGTGCCAGCAGTTTCACTAGCTTGGGCGAGCAGTACTTC,CASSFTSLGEQYF
.,many,TRBV20-1,TRBJ2-7,TGCAGTGCCTTGGTGGGGGGCTGGGAGCAGTACTTC,CSALVGGWEQYF
TRBD2,many,TRBV9,TRBJ2-5,TGTGCCAGCAGCGTGGGGACTAGCGGCGAATTGGAGACCCAGTACTTC,CASSVGTSGELETQYF
TRBD1,.,TRBV19,TRBJ2-5,TGTGCCAGTAGGACGACAGGGCAAGAGACCCAGTACTTC,CASRTTGQETQYF
TRBD2,few,TRBV3-1,TRBJ2-7,TGTGCCAGCAGCCTCACCTATAGCGGGGCCTACGAGCAGTACTTC,CASSLTYSGAYEQYF
.,many,TRBV20-1,TRBJ2-3,TGCAGTGCTGCCTTGGGTCCGGGGAGCACAGATACGCAGTATTTT,CSAALGPGSTDTQYF
.,many,TRBV20-1,TRBJ2-1,TGCAGTGCTGCGGTGGGAGTAAGGAATGAGCAGTTCTTC,CSAAVGVRNEQFF
TRBD2,many,TRBV5-1,TRBJ2-7,TGCGCCAGCAGCCGAGGACTAGCGGGAGAAAGCCTGCAGTACTTC,CASSRGLAGESLQYF
TRBD2,many,TRBV11-1,TRBJ2-7,TGTGCCAGCAGCTTAGGTTACGCGGGAGGGCCGCTCGAGCAGTACTTC,CASSLGYAGGPLEQYF
TRBD2,many,TRBV6-2/TRBV6-3,TRBJ2-7,TGTGCCAGCAGTTCCCTGACTAGCGGACCCTACGAGCAGTACTTC,CASSSLTSGPYEQYF
TRBD1,many,TRBV6-1,TRBJ1-2,TGTGCCAGCAGACGGACAGGGAGCTATGGCTACACCTTC,CASRRTGSYGYTF
.,few,TRBV5-1,TRBJ1-4,TGCGCCAGCAGCTTGGACAGGGCGGGAGAAAAACTGTTTTTT,CASSLDRAGEKLFF
TRBD1,.,TRBV11-2,TRBJ1-3,TGTGCCAGCAGCTCGGACAGGGGCGCTTACGGAAGCACCATATATTTT,CASSSDRGAYGSTIYF
TRBD1,.,TRBV5-6,TRBJ2-1,TGTGCCAGCAGCGGACAGGGGTCCGACAATGAGCAGTTCTTC,CASSGQGSDNEQFF
.,many,TRBV7-8,TRBJ2-2,TGTGCCAGCAGCCCCCTAGCCGGCGGGGAGCTGTTTTTT,CASSPLAGGELFF
TRBD2,many,TRBV5-1,TRBJ2-7,TGCGCCAGCAGCAGACTAGCGGGAGACCACTACGAGCAGTACTTC,CASSRLAGDHYEQYF
.,few,TRBV25-1,TRBJ2-2,TGTGCCAGCAGTGAATATCACGGGTCCTCCCTGTCATTGAACACCGGGGAGCTGTTTTTT,CASSEYHGSSLSLNTGELFF
.,many,TRBV12-3/TRBV12-4,TRBJ1-3,TGTGCCAGCAGTCCTCAGGTCTCTGGAAACACCATATATTTT,CASSPQVSGNTIYF
.,.,TRBV29-1,TRBJ1-1,TGCAGCGTTAATAAGGGCGAAGGCACTGAAGCTTTCTTT,CSVNKGEGTEAFF
.,many,TRBV24-1,TRBJ2-3,TGTGCCACCAGTGATCCCTTGGCTAGAAGAGTCCCATACCCAAGCACAGATACGCAGTATTTT,CATSDPLARRVPYPSTDTQYF
.,many,TRBV11-2,TRBJ1-1,TGTGCCAGCAGCTGGGGGCCAGCACCTGAAGCTTTCTTT,CASSWGPAPEAFF
.,few,TRBV5-1,TRBJ2-5,TGCGCCAGCAGCTCTGACTGGGAAGGGACCCAGTACTTC,CASSSDWEGTQYF
TRBD1,few,TRBV18,TRBJ1-5,TGTGCCAGCTCACCCAAAGACAGGGGGCGTCAGCCCCAGCATTTT,CASSPKDRGRQPQHF
.,.,TRBV11-2,TRBJ1-1,TGTGCCAGCAGCTTAGAAGGCAGGGCTCACGCTTTCTTT,CASSLEGRAHAFF
.,many,TRBV11-3,TRBJ2-1,TGTGCCAGCAGCCGTCGTGGGGGGGCCTCCTACAATGAGCAGTTCTTC,CASSRRGGASYNEQFF
.,many,TRBV6-1,TRBJ1-2,TGTGCCAGCAGTGTAGGGGGACGCACAGCTAACTATGGCTACACCTTC,CASSVGGRTANYGYTF